This TCR beta chain was sequenced in a study of technical replicates of blood from a few donors. Here immunoSEQ multiplex PCR was the method, and the copy in TCRdb shows in-frame clones only, minus some. Altogether fewer than 80,000 clones are present, 89% being singletons, with the ten largest covering around 4.9%. Sequencing was done on a sample of PBMCs. This TCR derives from a human donor in good health. Some clones in this sample may be carry-over from other donors' samples.

The CDR3 nucleotides read TGTGCCAGCAGTCTTCGGGGTAGCAGGCAGTTCTTC. Its protein is CASSLRGSRQFF. V is TRBV6-5 and J is TRBJ2-1, with D perhaps matching TRBD2 (5 bases). CDR1 is MNHEY and CDR2 is SVGAGI in the germline V gene. V was trimmed by 5 bases and J by 12 bases, leaving 14 bases between them. CDR3 length: 12 amino acids.